This TCR beta chain comes out of a study of blood T cell repertoires in COVID-19. Study information: The analysed material was cDNA or gDNA that came from T cells, B-cell-depleted T cells, or PBMCs.

Per the original methods: Reference gene primer amplification gave estimated nucleated cell counts. The table came from immunoSEQ multiplex PCR; TCRdb's copy has only in-frame clones and leaves some out. V and J calls plus clone size are reproduced from that table; the DNA served to infer D and trimming. The sample includes 200,000 to 250,000 clones, roughly 85% of them seen just once. The sample holds one count of this clone. Germline CDR1 MNHEY, CDR2 SVGAGI. The V and J ends lost 2 bases and 7 bases, in that order; junction bases with no gene match: 3. The CDR3 is 14 amino acids. V and J are TRBV6-5 and TRBJ1-2, with 11 bases identical to TRBD1. What was sequenced was PBMCs or T cells enriched from blood (not recorded which). The clonotype originates from a woman aged 40 to 55 with acute COVID-19. The CDR3 nucleotides read TGTGCCAGCAGTTACCTGGGACAGGGGGGTGGCTACACCTTC. Translation: CASSYLGQGGGYTF.